The rows below give T cell receptor beta chains drawn from one sample of a study of shared clonotypes between healthy human individuals. Measured with immunoSEQ multiplex PCR; TCRdb has only the in-frame clones, and not every one. Of about 590,000 clones in the sample, nearly 97% were seen once. The sequenced sample was naive CD8+ T cells sorted from blood. The receptors originated from a young woman in good health. Each CDR3 is given with its conserved first and last residue. Fields, in order: D gene, J gene, V gene, clone size, CDR3 DNA, CDR3 protein. A D gene is named only where the DNA matches it firmly. Part of the rows lack a size; the others show once, few, many or a class for expanded clones.

D gene: .; J gene: TRBJ2-7; V gene: TRBV27; clone size: .; CDR3 DNA: TGTGCCAGCAGCCCGACAGGCCCCTCCTACGAGCAGTACTTC; CDR3 protein: CASSPTGPSYEQYF
D gene: TRBD2; J gene: TRBJ2-7; V gene: TRBV30; clone size: few; CDR3 DNA: TGTGCCTGGAGTTGGGGGAGGGGCTACGAGCAGTACTTC; CDR3 protein: CAWSWGRGYEQYF
D gene: .; J gene: TRBJ2-7; V gene: TRBV27; clone size: .; CDR3 DNA: TGTGCCAGCAGATGGTCGCGGGGCGCTGGGTACGAGCAGTACTTC; CDR3 protein: CASRWSRGAGYEQYF
D gene: .; J gene: TRBJ2-5; V gene: TRBV19; clone size: .; CDR3 DNA: TGTGCCAGTAGTATCGGAGGCGGAAAGATGGAGACCCAGTACTTC; CDR3 protein: CASSIGGGKMETQYF
D gene: TRBD2; J gene: TRBJ2-7; V gene: TRBV7-6; clone size: .; CDR3 DNA: TGTGCCAGCAGCTTAGCGTGGGCGGGAGGGGGCTACGAGCAGTACTTC; CDR3 protein: CASSLAWAGGGYEQYF
D gene: .; J gene: TRBJ1-5; V gene: TRBV28; clone size: once; CDR3 DNA: TGTGCCAGCAGTACCCCTTACCGAGCGGGAAAACCCCTTCAGCCCCAGCATTTT; CDR3 protein: CASSTPYRAGKPLQPQHF
D gene: TRBD2; J gene: TRBJ2-2; V gene: TRBV13; clone size: once; CDR3 DNA: TGTGCCAGCAACCCGACGGCGGGAGGCGGGCCCGGGGAGCTGTTTTTT; CDR3 protein: CASNPTAGGGPGELFF
D gene: .; J gene: TRBJ1-3; V gene: TRBV2; clone size: .; CDR3 DNA: TGTGCCACAAGGGAGGGGTCTTCTGGAAACACCATATATTTT; CDR3 protein: CATREGSSGNTIYF
D gene: TRBD2; J gene: TRBJ2-1; V gene: TRBV27; clone size: .; CDR3 DNA: TGTGCCAGCAGCCTAGCGGGAGAGACCAATGAGCAGTTCTTC; CDR3 protein: CASSLAGETNEQFF
D gene: TRBD2; J gene: TRBJ2-5; V gene: TRBV5-4; clone size: .; CDR3 DNA: TGTGCCAGCAGCTTGGCCGAGCGGGAGCTTGAAGAGACCCAGTACTTC; CDR3 protein: CASSLAERELEETQYF
D gene: .; J gene: TRBJ1-5; V gene: TRBV28; clone size: .; CDR3 DNA: TGTGCCAGCAGTTTCCTGGGAAATCAGCCCCAGCATTTT; CDR3 protein: CASSFLGNQPQHF
D gene: .; J gene: TRBJ1-2; V gene: TRBV6-1; clone size: .; CDR3 DNA: TGTGCCAGCACGGGACTCCGGGAGGGCTACACCTTC; CDR3 protein: CASTGLREGYTF
D gene: .; J gene: TRBJ2-1; V gene: TRBV2; clone size: .; CDR3 DNA: TGTGCCAGCAGTGAAGCGAACTCTCCATTCAATGAGCAGTTCTTC; CDR3 protein: CASSEANSPFNEQFF
D gene: .; J gene: TRBJ1-1; V gene: TRBV16; clone size: .; CDR3 DNA: TGTGCCAGCAGCCACGGTAACACTGAAGCTTTCTTT; CDR3 protein: CASSHGNTEAFF
D gene: .; J gene: TRBJ2-6; V gene: TRBV4-1; clone size: .; CDR3 DNA: TGCGCCAGCAGCCAAGTCCGGCTAGCGATCTCTGGGGCCAACGTCCTGACTTTC; CDR3 protein: CASSQVRLAISGANVLTF
D gene: TRBD1; J gene: TRBJ2-7; V gene: TRBV29-1; clone size: .; CDR3 DNA: TGCAGCGTTGAAGACCCGGACAGGGGCGAGCAGTACTTC; CDR3 protein: CSVEDPDRGEQYF
D gene: .; J gene: TRBJ2-7; V gene: TRBV6-1; clone size: .; CDR3 DNA: TGTGCCAGCAGTGAATTGTCTTTTAGCTCCTACGAGCAGTACTTC; CDR3 protein: CASSELSFSSYEQYF
D gene: .; J gene: TRBJ2-3; V gene: TRBV20-1; clone size: .; CDR3 DNA: TGCAGGTCGGGAGATACGCAGTATTTT; CDR3 protein: CRSGDTQYF
D gene: .; J gene: TRBJ2-1; V gene: TRBV10-3; clone size: .; CDR3 DNA: TGTGCCATCAGTGAGTCCAGTAGCTCCTACAATGAGCAGTTCTTC; CDR3 protein: CAISESSSSYNEQFF
D gene: TRBD2; J gene: TRBJ2-1; V gene: TRBV28; clone size: .; CDR3 DNA: TGTGCCAGCAGTTCAGCGGGGCCCTCGAGTCACAACCTTTGGGGTGAGCAGTTCTTC; CDR3 protein: CASSSAGPSSHNLWGEQFF
D gene: .; J gene: TRBJ1-1; V gene: TRBV29-1; clone size: .; CDR3 DNA: TGCAGCGTTGCGGCAGGGATGTCGACTGAAGCTTTCTTT; CDR3 protein: CSVAAGMSTEAFF
D gene: TRBD1; J gene: TRBJ2-7; V gene: TRBV4-1; clone size: .; CDR3 DNA: TGCGCCAGCAGCCATTACGGCGGGACAGGTTTGGGGGAGCAGTACTTC; CDR3 protein: CASSHYGGTGLGEQYF
D gene: TRBD1; J gene: TRBJ2-7; V gene: TRBV4-2; clone size: .; CDR3 DNA: TGTGCCAGCAGCCAAGAGGTAACCTTCACAGGGGGGTCCTACGAGCAGTACTTC; CDR3 protein: CASSQEVTFTGGSYEQYF
D gene: TRBD1; J gene: TRBJ2-2; V gene: TRBV27; clone size: .; CDR3 DNA: TGTGCCAGCAGTCAATACAGGGGGCAAGGGACGAACACCGGGGAGCTGTTTTTT; CDR3 protein: CASSQYRGQGTNTGELFF
D gene: .; J gene: TRBJ2-7; V gene: TRBV5-5; clone size: .; CDR3 DNA: TGTGCCAGCAGCTTGGTTGGGGATTCCCTACCCTACGAGCAGTACTTC; CDR3 protein: CASSLVGDSLPYEQYF
D gene: .; J gene: TRBJ2-3; V gene: TRBV7-9; clone size: .; CDR3 DNA: TGTGCCAGCAGCCCTCTAGTGAGGGATACGCAGTATTTT; CDR3 protein: CASSPLVRDTQYF
D gene: .; J gene: TRBJ2-5; V gene: TRBV11-2; clone size: .; CDR3 DNA: TGTGCCAGCAGCTTAGACTCCCTTTGGGGTTCGTCGGAGACCCAGTACTTC; CDR3 protein: CASSLDSLWGSSETQYF
D gene: .; J gene: TRBJ2-1; V gene: TRBV12-2; clone size: .; CDR3 DNA: TGTGCAAGTCGCTTAATTAGCGGGACGGGCTACAATGAGCAGTTCTTC; CDR3 protein: CASRLISGTGYNEQFF
D gene: TRBD2; J gene: TRBJ2-7; V gene: TRBV28; clone size: .; CDR3 DNA: TGTGCCAGCAGTTTCTTTCTAGCGGGGTACTACGAGCAGTACTTC; CDR3 protein: CASSFFLAGYYEQYF
D gene: .; J gene: TRBJ2-1; V gene: TRBV25-1; clone size: .; CDR3 DNA: TGTGCCAGCAGTGAATGGAAACAGAACTCCTACAATGAGCAGTTCTTC; CDR3 protein: CASSEWKQNSYNEQFF
D gene: .; J gene: TRBJ1-2; V gene: TRBV13; clone size: .; CDR3 DNA: TGTGCCAGCAGCTTACAATTCGTAAGCTATGGCTACACCTTC; CDR3 protein: CASSLQFVSYGYTF
D gene: TRBD2; J gene: TRBJ2-7; V gene: TRBV10-3; clone size: .; CDR3 DNA: TGTGCCATCAGTGAGTCGTTAGCGGGAGACTCCTACGAGCAGTACTTC; CDR3 protein: CAISESLAGDSYEQYF
D gene: .; J gene: TRBJ2-7; V gene: TRBV7-9; clone size: .; CDR3 DNA: TGTGCCAGCAGCTTAGTCCACGAGCAGTACTTC; CDR3 protein: CASSLVHEQYF
D gene: TRBD1; J gene: TRBJ2-7; V gene: TRBV28; clone size: .; CDR3 DNA: TGTGCCAGCAGTCCCAACAGGGGGACCGTGTACGAGCAGTACTTC; CDR3 protein: CASSPNRGTVYEQYF
D gene: .; J gene: TRBJ2-3; V gene: TRBV28; clone size: .; CDR3 DNA: TGTGCCAGCAGTGCCCCCGGGTCGGATAACACAGATACGCAGTATTTT; CDR3 protein: CASSAPGSDNTDTQYF
D gene: TRBD1; J gene: TRBJ1-1; V gene: TRBV5-8; clone size: .; CDR3 DNA: TGTGCCAGCAGCTGGCAGGGGGCGCAGGACACTGAAGCTTTCTTT; CDR3 protein: CASSWQGAQDTEAFF
D gene: TRBD1; J gene: TRBJ2-7; V gene: TRBV27; clone size: .; CDR3 DNA: TGTGCCAGCAGTCCACGGGGACAGATCGAGCAGTACTTC; CDR3 protein: CASSPRGQIEQYF
D gene: TRBD1; J gene: TRBJ1-2; V gene: TRBV5-1; clone size: .; CDR3 DNA: TGCGCCAGCAGAAGGACAGGAGGCACTAACTATGGCTACACCTTC; CDR3 protein: CASRRTGGTNYGYTF
D gene: TRBD1; J gene: TRBJ2-1; V gene: TRBV11-3; clone size: .; CDR3 DNA: TGTGCCAGCAGCTTAGAAGGGACAGGGCTGTGGGGTGAGCAGTTCTTC; CDR3 protein: CASSLEGTGLWGEQFF
D gene: .; J gene: TRBJ2-5; V gene: TRBV14; clone size: .; CDR3 DNA: TGTGCCAGCAGAAGAAGGGCAGATACAACCTTCGCCGAAGAGACCCAGTACTTC; CDR3 protein: CASRRRADTTFAEETQYF
D gene: .; J gene: TRBJ2-3; V gene: TRBV7-8; clone size: .; CDR3 DNA: TGTGCCAGCAGCACACTAGATGGAGGGGTTACAGATACGCAGTATTTT; CDR3 protein: CASSTLDGGVTDTQYF
D gene: .; J gene: TRBJ1-5; V gene: TRBV28; clone size: .; CDR3 DNA: TGTGCCAGCAGTCCTCGGTCGTCCCGAAAGCCCCAGCATTTT; CDR3 protein: CASSPRSSRKPQHF
D gene: .; J gene: TRBJ1-1; V gene: TRBV7-3; clone size: .; CDR3 DNA: TGTGCCAGCAGCTTAAGTCCGGGCGAGAACACTGAAGCTTTCTTT; CDR3 protein: CASSLSPGENTEAFF
D gene: .; J gene: TRBJ1-1; V gene: TRBV5-4; clone size: .; CDR3 DNA: TGTGCCAGCAGCTTGGGACAGGAGAACACTGAAGCTTTCTTT; CDR3 protein: CASSLGQENTEAFF
D gene: .; J gene: TRBJ2-1; V gene: TRBV4-2; clone size: .; CDR3 DNA: TGTGCCAGCAGCCAAGATCCCGTAACTAGTTTGGGTCTCAATGAGCAGTTCTTC; CDR3 protein: CASSQDPVTSLGLNEQFF
D gene: TRBD1; J gene: TRBJ1-1; V gene: TRBV7-9; clone size: .; CDR3 DNA: TGTGCCAGCAGCTTACCTAGACAGGGGCCGAACACTGAAGCTTTCTTT; CDR3 protein: CASSLPRQGPNTEAFF
D gene: .; J gene: TRBJ1-2; V gene: TRBV29-1; clone size: once; CDR3 DNA: TGCAGCGTTGAAATGGCAGGGTTCTCCGGCTACACCTTC; CDR3 protein: CSVEMAGFSGYTF
D gene: .; J gene: TRBJ1-5; V gene: TRBV5-8; clone size: .; CDR3 DNA: TGTGCCAGCAGCTTGGTGGGGACAAATCAGCCCCAGCATTTT; CDR3 protein: CASSLVGTNQPQHF
D gene: TRBD2; J gene: TRBJ2-1; V gene: TRBV5-4; clone size: .; CDR3 DNA: TGTGCCAGCCAGGGGACTAGCGGATACAATGAGCAGTTCTTC; CDR3 protein: CASQGTSGYNEQFF
D gene: .; J gene: TRBJ2-7; V gene: TRBV11-2; clone size: once; CDR3 DNA: TGTGCCAGCAGCCAAAGGGTACGGCATGTCTACGAGCAGTACTTC; CDR3 protein: CASSQRVRHVYEQYF
D gene: TRBD1; J gene: TRBJ2-7; V gene: TRBV5-5; clone size: .; CDR3 DNA: TGTGCCAGCAGCCTCCCTCGACAGGGATCCTACGAGCAGTACTTC; CDR3 protein: CASSLPRQGSYEQYF
D gene: .; J gene: TRBJ2-1; V gene: TRBV9; clone size: .; CDR3 DNA: TGTGCCAGCAGCGTAGCAGCCGGTGGGAATGAGCAGTTCTTC; CDR3 protein: CASSVAAGGNEQFF
D gene: .; J gene: TRBJ2-7; V gene: TRBV19; clone size: .; CDR3 DNA: TGTGCCAGTACCGGGGTTCCCCCCTACGAGCAGTACTTC; CDR3 protein: CASTGVPPYEQYF
D gene: TRBD1; J gene: TRBJ2-1; V gene: TRBV4-1; clone size: .; CDR3 DNA: TGCGCCAGCAGCCTCCGGGACAGGGATTTAAGCTCCTACAATGAGCAGTTCTTC; CDR3 protein: CASSLRDRDLSSYNEQFF
D gene: .; J gene: TRBJ2-2; V gene: TRBV5-1; clone size: .; CDR3 DNA: TGCGCCAGCAGCTTGGTTCCTGTCTCACTCGGGGAGCTGTTTTTT; CDR3 protein: CASSLVPVSLGELFF